This T cell receptor beta chain derives from a study of blood T cell repertoires in COVID-19. Whole-study context: COVID-19 samples from acute and convalescent phases originated in the United States, Italy and Spain. The analysed material was cDNA or gDNA that came from T cells, B-cell-depleted T cells, or PBMCs.

Study processing details: Scientists estimated how many nucleated cells there were by amplifying reference gene primers. Sequenced by immunoSEQ multiplex PCR; TCRdb stores in-frame clones only, minus some. D and trimming were read from the DNA, whereas the V and J calls and clone size are those reported in that table. The table lists about 180,000 clones, 80% to 90% of them singletons, with over 2.5% in the top ten. The TCR sequence derives from a man aged 55 to 70 with acute or convalescent COVID-19. The sequencing sample was made of peripheral blood.

CDR3 sequence (DNA): TGCGCCAGCAGCCACCGGACTAGCGGGCACTACGAGCAGTACTTC. Its translation: CASSHRTSGHYEQYF. This chain joins TRBV4-1 and TRBJ2-7, with 11 bases that match TRBD2. Germline trimming cut 3 bases from V and 3 bases from J; bases unmatched to any gene: 4. The CDR3 runs 15 residues. From germline, CDR1 is MGHRA and CDR2 YSYEKL.